Listed here is a single T cell receptor (beta chain). The antigen remains unidentified. This sample stems from a study of graft-versus-host responses after intestinal transplantation. Overall study: Transplantation in recipients was multivisceral, liver-intestinal, or isolated intestinal. Every transplant recipient was induced with anti-thymocyte globulin, then maintained on tacrolimus and steroids for roughly 3 years. Study findings and constraints: Marrow from the recipient contained GvH clones, some of which had appeared first in ileum or blood. Those patients showing graft-donor T cell macrochimerism displayed high graft-versus-host to host-versus-graft clonal ratios in allografts.

Only in-frame clones appear in the TCRdb table, and some are missing; sequencing was by immunoSEQ multiplex PCR. The sample consists of around 100,000 clones, over 85% of them appearing once. Germline CDR1 reads LNHDA; CDR2 reads SQIVND (reference sequence). The V end lost 3 bases, the J end lost 4 bases, and 10 bases lay between the germline ends. This CDR3 region has 14 residues. The specimen comprised unstimulated CD4+ T cells sorted from spleen or lymph node cells, sampled before transplant. This sequence joins TRBV19 and TRBJ1-5, with a possible D match to TRBD1 (5 bases). The clonotype was recovered from a human donor who was the organ donor for an intestinal transplant. This CDR3 is CASSMWGGNQPQHF. CDR3 in DNA: TGTGCCAGTAGTATGTGGGGGGGGAATCAGCCCCAGCATTTT.